This entry describes one TCR beta chain. Its antigen is still unknown. This specimen comes from a study of CD8 T cells in ankylosing spondylitis. Study-wide results and limits: A motif of eight or nine highly homologous TCR beta variants was seen as apparently characteristic of ankylosing spondylitis blood. Disease-linked clones bore a CD8+ phenotype and were relatively rare in peripheral blood.

By quantitative 5'-RACE with molecular barcodes, the TCR beta libraries were made. Each CDR3 protein is one row after TCRdb ran MiXCR on the 5' RACE reads. The sample has around 770,000 distinct CDR3 sequences; about 10% are singletons. The germline CDR1 and CDR2 sequences are SNHLY and FYNNEI. Trimming took 6 bases from V and 4 from J, leaving 12 bases between them. This CDR3 is 13 amino acids long. The TCR originated in a male donor with ankylosing spondylitis. The specimen was blood, either unsorted or a sorted T cell fraction (not recorded which). The chain carries TRBV2 and TRBJ1-1; TRBD1 is a possible D gene (6 bases). CDR3 sequence: CASRVDRSTEAFF. The CDR3 DNA follows: TGTGCCAGCAGAGTCGACAGGTCCACTGAAGCTTTCTTT.